Listed below are T cell receptor beta chains from one sample, sequenced in a study of T cell changes during pregnancy in multiple sclerosis. The protocol was immunoSEQ multiplex PCR, while the TCRdb copy is restricted to in-frame clones and leaves out a portion. The repertoire holds 55,000 to 85,000 clones, with roughly 92% as singletons. The sequenced sample was peripheral blood, obtained in the second trimester of pregnancy. The receptors here all came from a female donor with multiple sclerosis, enrolled in a pregnancy study. Each CDR3 is given with its conserved first and last residue. A D gene is named only where the DNA matches it firmly. Size is omitted from some rows. Given values are once, few, many or a class for expanded clones.

V	size	J	D	CDR3	DNA
TRBV5-1	.	TRBJ1-1	TRBD1	CASTHETGGKNTEAFF	TGCGCCAGCACCCATGAGACAGGGGGCAAGAACACTGAAGCTTTCTTT
TRBV5-4	.	TRBJ2-3	TRBD2	CASSLGLPRGGGDTQYF	TGTGCCAGCAGCTTGGGACTTCCGCGGGGGGGCGGGGATACGCAGTATTTT
TRBV25-1	.	TRBJ2-7	TRBD2	CASRLADTYEQYF	TGTGCCAGCAGACTAGCGGACACCTACGAGCAGTACTTC
TRBV19	.	TRBJ1-2	TRBD1	CASSKDRGYGYTF	TGTGCCAGTAGCAAGGACAGGGGCTATGGCTACACCTTC
TRBV28	.	TRBJ2-1	.	CASSTGREVEGGPYNEQFF	TGTGCCAGCAGTACTGGGCGGGAGGTGGAAGGGGGCCCCTACAATGAGCAGTTCTTC
TRBV7-3	.	TRBJ2-2	.	CASSFRNTGELFF	TGTGCCAGCAGCTTTCGTAACACCGGGGAGCTGTTTTTT
TRBV6-5	.	TRBJ2-2	.	CASSYSLAVNTGELFF	TGTGCCAGCAGTTACTCGTTAGCAGTAAACACCGGGGAGCTGTTTTTT
TRBV10-3	.	TRBJ1-5	.	CAISESGQTPFPPQHF	TGTGCCATCAGTGAGTCCGGACAGACTCCTTTTCCGCCCCAGCATTTT
TRBV6-6	.	TRBJ2-1	TRBD2	CASVPQTGGYNEQFF	TGTGCCAGCGTACCCCAGACGGGGGGTTACAATGAGCAGTTCTTC
TRBV9	once	TRBJ2-3	TRBD2	CASSVRLAGETDTQYF	TGTGCCAGCAGCGTTCGACTAGCGGGAGAGACAGATACGCAGTATTTT
TRBV30	.	TRBJ2-5	.	CAWSGGNTETQYF	TGTGCCTGGAGCGGCGGGAATACAGAGACCCAGTACTTC
TRBV28	once	TRBJ2-7	.	CASSGNAYEQYF	TGTGCCAGCAGCGGGAATGCCTACGAGCAGTACTTC
TRBV7-2	.	TRBJ2-7	.	CASSATSYEQYF	TGTGCCAGCAGCGCGACTAGCTACGAGCAGTACTTC
TRBV6-6	.	TRBJ1-1	TRBD1	CASSRTGESTEAFF	TGTGCCAGCAGTCGGACAGGGGAAAGCACTGAAGCTTTCTTT
TRBV4-1	.	TRBJ2-5	.	CASSQDSGTETQYF	TGCGCCAGCAGCCAAGATTCGGGTACGGAGACCCAGTACTTC
TRBV30	.	TRBJ1-2	.	CAWSARGVRYGYTF	TGTGCCTGGAGTGCCCGGGGAGTCCGCTATGGCTACACCTTC
TRBV2	few	TRBJ1-5	.	CASKEGTSNQPQHF	TGTGCCAGCAAGGAGGGGACCAGCAATCAGCCCCAGCATTTT
TRBV5-1	.	TRBJ2-7	.	CASSVRTSYEQYF	TGCGCCAGCAGCGTGAGAACGTCCTACGAGCAGTACTTC
TRBV19	.	TRBJ1-2	.	CASSIAATTYGYTF	TGTGCCAGTAGTATAGCCGCCACAACCTATGGCTACACCTTC
TRBV6-1	.	TRBJ2-7	.	CASSPGTPYEQYF	TGTGCCAGCAGCCCCGGGACTCCCTACGAGCAGTACTTC
TRBV7-8	.	TRBJ1-1	.	CASSSTGNTEAFF	TGTGCCAGCAGCTCCACGGGGAACACTGAAGCTTTCTTT
TRBV28	once	TRBJ1-1	.	CASSPPGTSAFF	TGTGCCAGCAGTCCCCCAGGGACTAGCGCTTTCTTT
TRBV5-1	.	TRBJ2-3	TRBD2	CASSLTSGTDTQYF	TGCGCCAGCAGCTTAACTAGCGGCACAGATACGCAGTATTTT
TRBV7-2	.	TRBJ2-5	.	CASSLIRETQYF	TGTGCCAGCAGCTTAATCCGGGAGACCCAGTACTTC
TRBV7-9	.	TRBJ2-7	TRBD1	CASSSAGTGGGGQYF	TGTGCCAGCAGCTCCGCCGGGACAGGGGGCGGTGGGCAGTACTTC
TRBV29-1	.	TRBJ2-1	.	CSVGERASYNEQFF	TGCAGCGTTGGCGAGCGGGCCTCCTACAATGAGCAGTTCTTC
TRBV6-1	.	TRBJ2-4	.	CASSEVLAKNIQYF	TGTGCCAGCAGTGAAGTATTAGCCAAAAACATTCAGTACTTC
TRBV27	.	TRBJ1-1	TRBD1	CASRGQGSTEAFF	TGTGCCAGCAGGGGACAGGGAAGCACTGAAGCTTTCTTT
TRBV5-6	.	TRBJ2-6	.	CASTFRASGANVLTF	TGTGCCAGCACCTTCAGGGCCTCTGGGGCCAACGTCCTGACTTTC
TRBV5-1	.	TRBJ2-1	TRBD2	CASKLAGAANEQFF	TGCGCCAGCAAGCTAGCGGGGGCCGCGAATGAGCAGTTCTTC
TRBV7-5	.	TRBJ2-1	.	CAPVVPREGNEQFF	TGTGCCCCCGTAGTTCCGAGGGAGGGCAATGAGCAGTTCTTC
TRBV28	.	TRBJ1-2	.	CASSFLGRDNYGYTF	TGTGCCAGCAGTTTTCTCGGCAGGGATAACTATGGCTACACCTTC
TRBV2	.	TRBJ2-5	TRBD2	CASTGSRAGGETQYF	TGTGCCAGCACCGGTTCCCGAGCGGGGGGAGAGACCCAGTACTTC
TRBV15	.	TRBJ1-2	.	CATNVLGLGYGYTF	TGTGCCACCAATGTGTTGGGACTCGGCTATGGCTACACCTTC
TRBV25-1	.	TRBJ2-3	TRBD2	CASSGTSGTHKDTQYF	TGTGCCAGCAGTGGGACTAGCGGGACACACAAGGATACGCAGTATTTT
TRBV15	.	TRBJ1-1	.	CATSGLEGIEKAFF	TGTGCCACCAGCGGGTTGGAGGGGATTGAAAAAGCTTTCTTT
TRBV28	.	TRBJ1-1	.	CASSLPQVMNTEAFF	TGTGCCAGCAGTTTACCACAAGTCATGAACACTGAAGCTTTCTTT
TRBV7-9	.	TRBJ1-4	.	CASSLSQGEEKLFF	TGTGCCAGCAGCTTAAGCCAGGGCGAGGAAAAACTGTTTTTT
TRBV5-8	.	TRBJ1-4	.	CASSRLTRTAPNEKLFF	TGTGCCAGCAGCCGCCTTACCAGGACAGCACCAAATGAAAAACTGTTTTTT
TRBV9	.	TRBJ2-4	.	CASSVGRRRGLKNIQYF	TGTGCCAGCAGCGTAGGTAGGAGAAGAGGGTTAAAAAACATTCAGTACTTC
TRBV7-3	.	TRBJ2-5	TRBD2	CASSAGLAGVGKTQYF	TGTGCCAGCAGCGCTGGACTAGCGGGAGTTGGGAAGACCCAGTACTTC
TRBV2	few	TRBJ1-5	.	CASSGAGQLNQPQHF	TGTGCCAGCAGTGGTGCAGGGCAGCTTAATCAGCCCCAGCATTTT
TRBV4-1	.	TRBJ2-7	.	CASSPGGQPSYEQYF	TGCGCCAGCAGCCCCGGGGGGCAGCCTTCCTACGAGCAGTACTTC
TRBV7-2	.	TRBJ2-4	TRBD2	CASSLAGGPENIQYF	TGTGCCAGCAGCTTAGCGGGAGGGCCTGAAAACATTCAGTACTTC
TRBV19	.	TRBJ1-5	TRBD1	CASSKNRGLDNQPQHF	TGTGCCAGTAGTAAAAACAGGGGGCTTGACAATCAGCCCCAGCATTTT
TRBV18	.	TRBJ2-4	TRBD1	CASSPPGTGGSKNIQYF	TGTGCCAGCTCACCGCCCGGGACAGGGGGTTCCAAAAACATTCAGTACTTC
TRBV4-3	.	TRBJ1-4	TRBD1	CASSQDFGQGSEKLFF	TGCGCCAGCAGCCAAGATTTCGGACAGGGAAGTGAAAAACTGTTTTTT
TRBV5-8	.	TRBJ2-7	TRBD2	CASSPGAGVVYEQYF	TGTGCCAGCAGCCCAGGAGCGGGAGTGGTCTACGAGCAGTACTTC
TRBV7-2	.	TRBJ2-7	TRBD2	CASSGGGAQSEQYF	TGTGCCAGCAGCGGCGGGGGGGCCCAAAGCGAGCAGTACTTC
TRBV27	.	TRBJ2-5	.	CASSFWRGQTQETQYF	TGTGCCAGCAGTTTTTGGCGGGGGCAGACACAAGAGACCCAGTACTTC
TRBV30	.	TRBJ1-1	.	CAWSSAMNTEAFF	TGTGCCTGGTCCTCCGCGATGAACACTGAAGCTTTCTTT
TRBV15	.	TRBJ1-5	TRBD1	CATSRRGRPGSQPQHF	TGTGCCACCAGCAGGAGGGGGCGCCCGGGGAGTCAGCCCCAGCATTTT
TRBV19	.	TRBJ2-7	.	CASSIDAGPGIYEQYF	TGTGCCAGTAGTATAGATGCCGGGCCCGGGATCTACGAGCAGTACTTC
TRBV4-3	.	TRBJ2-1	TRBD2	CASTPGGHGSGDNEQFF	TGCGCCAGCACCCCGGGGGGGCATGGTAGCGGGGACAATGAGCAGTTCTTC
TRBV4-1	.	TRBJ1-5	.	CASSQGRDQPQHF	TGCGCCAGCAGCCAAGGGAGGGATCAGCCCCAGCATTTT
TRBV5-1	.	TRBJ2-2	.	CASSPIYDGGNTGELFF	TGCGCCAGCAGCCCCATTTATGACGGGGGGAACACCGGGGAGCTGTTTTTT
TRBV5-8	.	TRBJ2-2	TRBD2	CASRRAWGSGKNTGELFF	TGTGCCAGCCGTAGAGCCTGGGGGAGCGGGAAGAACACCGGGGAGCTGTTTTTT